A selection of T cell receptor beta chains follows, all from one sample in a study of T cell responses to AZD1222 COVID-19 vaccine. Clones were sequenced by immunoSEQ multiplex PCR, and TCRdb holds only the in-frame ones, with some missing. The sample shows about 140,000 clones, around 89% of them seen only once. Sequenced material: peripheral blood, taken on day 0 of AZD1222 vaccination. The origin of the receptors is an adult in good health. CDR3s leave out the opening cysteine and the closing phenylalanine or tryptophan. A D gene is named only where the DNA matches it firmly. For some rows the clone size is stated as once, few or many, or as a class when expanded; others skip it.

d_gene: -; abundance: -; v_gene: TRBV28; CDR3aa: ASSLNGNAF
d_gene: -; abundance: once; v_gene: TRBV7-9; CDR3aa: ASGEDRSARLIYGYT
d_gene: -; abundance: -; v_gene: TRBV6-5; CDR3aa: ASNQVAHASIGYT
d_gene: TRBD1; abundance: -; v_gene: TRBV15; CDR3aa: ATSPRTGAVTDTQY
d_gene: -; abundance: -; v_gene: TRBV7-9; CDR3aa: ASSLSNTIY
d_gene: TRBD2; abundance: -; v_gene: TRBV4-2; CDR3aa: ASSPGGGRVRYEQF
d_gene: TRBD1; abundance: few; v_gene: TRBV5-5; CDR3aa: ASSPYRGPNTEAF
d_gene: -; abundance: few; v_gene: TRBV15; CDR3aa: ATSRDSSYNSPLH
d_gene: -; abundance: -; v_gene: TRBV27; CDR3aa: ASSAAEERREKLF
d_gene: TRBD1; abundance: -; v_gene: TRBV30; CDR3aa: AWSGTGGGQGYT
d_gene: -; abundance: -; v_gene: TRBV6-5; CDR3aa: ASKLKTGDTEAF
d_gene: TRBD1; abundance: -; v_gene: TRBV4-1; CDR3aa: ASEQGAGGNTEAF
d_gene: -; abundance: -; v_gene: TRBV11-3; CDR3aa: ASSREGYTEAF
d_gene: -; abundance: -; v_gene: TRBV27; CDR3aa: ASKLTRGSYNEQF
d_gene: -; abundance: -; v_gene: TRBV3-1/TRBV3-2; CDR3aa: ASSLGRRAYEQY
d_gene: -; abundance: -; v_gene: TRBV30; CDR3aa: AWNWGRVDTEAF
d_gene: -; abundance: few; v_gene: TRBV5-1; CDR3aa: ASSLIPPGGYT
d_gene: -; abundance: -; v_gene: TRBV27; CDR3aa: ASSQVSGSNQPQH
d_gene: -; abundance: -; v_gene: TRBV15; CDR3aa: ATSRDRGTGWEKLF
d_gene: -; abundance: -; v_gene: TRBV7-2; CDR3aa: ASSDKQGLNSPLH
d_gene: -; abundance: -; v_gene: TRBV27; CDR3aa: ASSLKGGWIIDTQY
d_gene: TRBD1; abundance: -; v_gene: TRBV10-2; CDR3aa: ASSESRDRSNQPQH
d_gene: -; abundance: few; v_gene: TRBV28; CDR3aa: ASSTDSTRFGVEAF
d_gene: -; abundance: few; v_gene: TRBV14; CDR3aa: ASSQEPSFSRSYNEQF
d_gene: -; abundance: -; v_gene: TRBV11-2; CDR3aa: ASSLVGLTRAF
d_gene: -; abundance: -; v_gene: TRBV30; CDR3aa: AWSWTFRGDRAEAF
d_gene: TRBD1; abundance: -; v_gene: TRBV19; CDR3aa: ASSTGQRPMNTEAF
d_gene: -; abundance: -; v_gene: TRBV7-8; CDR3aa: ASSFRRNSYEQY
d_gene: TRBD2; abundance: -; v_gene: TRBV4-2; CDR3aa: ASSQETGLAGAGELF
d_gene: TRBD2; abundance: -; v_gene: TRBV5-1; CDR3aa: ASARSGPQETQY
d_gene: -; abundance: -; v_gene: TRBV27; CDR3aa: ASSLSGSYGYT
d_gene: -; abundance: -; v_gene: TRBV27; CDR3aa: ASSLYSTYGYT
d_gene: -; abundance: -; v_gene: TRBV6-6; CDR3aa: ASSRSGRRNTEAF
d_gene: -; abundance: -; v_gene: TRBV9; CDR3aa: ASSVGKGPGYT
d_gene: -; abundance: -; v_gene: TRBV27; CDR3aa: ASTAARNTGELF
d_gene: -; abundance: -; v_gene: TRBV28; CDR3aa: ASRWASLTGELF
d_gene: TRBD2; abundance: once; v_gene: TRBV13; CDR3aa: ASSSRTSGEQF
d_gene: TRBD2; abundance: -; v_gene: TRBV19; CDR3aa: ASSRRTSGGPNEQF
d_gene: -; abundance: -; v_gene: TRBV11-2; CDR3aa: ASSLAQGSHYYGYT
d_gene: -; abundance: -; v_gene: TRBV7-9; CDR3aa: ASSSTSLGYQETQY
d_gene: TRBD2; abundance: -; v_gene: TRBV27; CDR3aa: ASSFPQRGGRPGELF
d_gene: TRBD1; abundance: -; v_gene: TRBV6-1; CDR3aa: ASSEGRTGRPYEF
d_gene: TRBD1; abundance: -; v_gene: TRBV5-1; CDR3aa: ASSWTPGTGSGELF
d_gene: TRBD2; abundance: -; v_gene: TRBV5-6; CDR3aa: ASSLRVEAGFTDTQY
d_gene: TRBD1; abundance: -; v_gene: TRBV9; CDR3aa: ASGTGLLYEQY
d_gene: TRBD1; abundance: -; v_gene: TRBV19; CDR3aa: ASSTSGTGLHEQF
d_gene: TRBD2; abundance: few; v_gene: TRBV5-1; CDR3aa: ASSWTSSPTDTQY
d_gene: -; abundance: -; v_gene: TRBV5-1; CDR3aa: ASSLDPAGSANTGELF
d_gene: TRBD1; abundance: -; v_gene: TRBV12-3/TRBV12-4; CDR3aa: ASSRQGDYGYT
d_gene: TRBD1; abundance: -; v_gene: TRBV28; CDR3aa: ASSLHPGQGTYEQY
d_gene: TRBD1; abundance: -; v_gene: TRBV2; CDR3aa: ASSEGTGSGNTIY
d_gene: TRBD2; abundance: -; v_gene: TRBV29-1; CDR3aa: SVEGTLAGAYSYNEQF
d_gene: -; abundance: -; v_gene: TRBV28; CDR3aa: ASSFVRGRYSNQPQH
d_gene: -; abundance: few; v_gene: TRBV11-3; CDR3aa: ASSLWGSSYNEQF
d_gene: -; abundance: once; v_gene: TRBV5-1; CDR3aa: ASSLGLGTDTQY